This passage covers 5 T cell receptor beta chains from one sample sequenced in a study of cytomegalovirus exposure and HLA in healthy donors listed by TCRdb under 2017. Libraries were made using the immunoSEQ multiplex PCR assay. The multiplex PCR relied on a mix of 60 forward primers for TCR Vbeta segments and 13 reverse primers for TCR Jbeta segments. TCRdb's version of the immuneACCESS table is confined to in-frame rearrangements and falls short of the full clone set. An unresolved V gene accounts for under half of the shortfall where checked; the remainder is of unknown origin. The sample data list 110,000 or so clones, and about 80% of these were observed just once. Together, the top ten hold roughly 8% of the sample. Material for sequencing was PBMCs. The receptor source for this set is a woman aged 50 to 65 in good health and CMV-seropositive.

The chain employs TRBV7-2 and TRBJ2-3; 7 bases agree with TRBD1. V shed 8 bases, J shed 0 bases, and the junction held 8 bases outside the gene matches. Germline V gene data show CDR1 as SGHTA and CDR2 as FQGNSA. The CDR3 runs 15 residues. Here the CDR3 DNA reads TGTGCCAGCGGCCTACAGGGGCAGAGCACAGATACGCAGTATTTT. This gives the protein CASGLQGQSTDTQYF.

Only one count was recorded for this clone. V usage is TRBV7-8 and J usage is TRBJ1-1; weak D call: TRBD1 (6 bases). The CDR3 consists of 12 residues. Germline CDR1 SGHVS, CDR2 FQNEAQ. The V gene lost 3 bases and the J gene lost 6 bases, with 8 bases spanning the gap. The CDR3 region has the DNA TGTGCCAGCAGCTTTTCAGGGGCTGAAGCTTTCTTT. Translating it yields CASSFSGAEAFF.

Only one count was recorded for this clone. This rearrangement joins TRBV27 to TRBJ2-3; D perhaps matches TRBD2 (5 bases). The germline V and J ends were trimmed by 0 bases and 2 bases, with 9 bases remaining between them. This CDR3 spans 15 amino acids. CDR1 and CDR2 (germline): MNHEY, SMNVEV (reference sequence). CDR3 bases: TGTGCCAGCAGTTTATCCGGACTCAACACAGATACGCAGTATTTT. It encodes CASSLSGLNTDTQYF.

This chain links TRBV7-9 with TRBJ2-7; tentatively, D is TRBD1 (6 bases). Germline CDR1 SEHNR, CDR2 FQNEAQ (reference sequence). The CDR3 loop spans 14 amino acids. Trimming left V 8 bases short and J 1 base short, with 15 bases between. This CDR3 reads CASATGPRSYEQYF. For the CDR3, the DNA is TGTGCCAGCGCAACAGGGCCCCGGTCCTACGAGCAGTACTTC.

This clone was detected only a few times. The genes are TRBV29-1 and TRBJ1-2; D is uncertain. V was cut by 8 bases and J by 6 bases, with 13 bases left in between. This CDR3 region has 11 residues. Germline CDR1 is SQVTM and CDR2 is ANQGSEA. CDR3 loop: CSTRTEDGYTF. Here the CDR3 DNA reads TGCAGCACACGGACGGAGGATGGCTACACCTTC.